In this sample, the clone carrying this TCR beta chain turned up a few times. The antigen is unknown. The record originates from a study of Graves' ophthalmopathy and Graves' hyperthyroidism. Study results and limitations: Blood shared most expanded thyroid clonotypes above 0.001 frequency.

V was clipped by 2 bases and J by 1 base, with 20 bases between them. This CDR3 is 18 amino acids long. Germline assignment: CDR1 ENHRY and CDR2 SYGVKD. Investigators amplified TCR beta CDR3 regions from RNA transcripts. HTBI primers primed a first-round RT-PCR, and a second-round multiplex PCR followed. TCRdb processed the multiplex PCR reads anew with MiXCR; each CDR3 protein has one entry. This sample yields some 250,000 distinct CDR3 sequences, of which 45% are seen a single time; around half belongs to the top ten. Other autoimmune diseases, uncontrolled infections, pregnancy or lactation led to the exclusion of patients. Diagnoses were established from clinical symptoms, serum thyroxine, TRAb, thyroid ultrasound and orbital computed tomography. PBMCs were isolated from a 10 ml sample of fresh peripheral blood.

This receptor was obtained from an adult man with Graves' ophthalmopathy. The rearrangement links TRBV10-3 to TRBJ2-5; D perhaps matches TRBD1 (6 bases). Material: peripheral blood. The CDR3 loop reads CAISETVGEGRGQETQYF. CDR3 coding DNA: TGTGCCATCAGTGAGACGGTAGGAGAGGGCAGGGGCCAAGAGACCCAGTACTTC.